This is a list of T cell receptor beta chains from one sample in a study of T cell changes during pregnancy in multiple sclerosis. Clones were read by immunoSEQ multiplex PCR, and TCRdb kept only the in-frame ones, dropping some. The sample has 55,000 or so clones; around 90% are singletons. Source: CD4+ T cells from peripheral blood mononuclear cells, taken in the first trimester of pregnancy. The receptors derive from a female donor with multiple sclerosis, enrolled in a pregnancy study. Both conserved end residues are part of each CDR3. The order of the fields is CDR3 length, V gene, J gene, CDR3 protein.

15	TRBV5-1	TRBJ2-2	CASSLEPEGTGELFF
14	TRBV5-1	TRBJ2-7	CASSVGQGADEQYF
16	TRBV27	TRBJ2-2	CATLTTGQGKSGELFF
15	TRBV4-1	TRBJ1-2	CASSRRQGDNYGYTF
15	TRBV7-9	TRBJ2-7	CASSPRAGGSYEQYF
14	TRBV7-9	TRBJ2-5	CASSSTSGGFIQYF
13	TRBV30	TRBJ1-2	CAWSNGVNYGYTF
18	TRBV23-1	TRBJ1-1	CASSQSTGKGDMNTEAFF
14	TRBV2	TRBJ2-7	CASSDGRDSYEQYF
16	TRBV6-1	TRBJ2-7	CASSEEAARGSYEQYF
15	TRBV25-1	TRBJ2-1	CASSPLAGGMNEQFF
13	TRBV18	TRBJ1-2	CASSPPTGYGYTF
16	TRBV11-2	TRBJ2-6	CASSLPGGSGANVLTF
10	TRBV19	TRBJ1-2	CAAGGTGHTF
13	TRBV18	TRBJ1-6	CASSPTGESPLHF
15	TRBV19	TRBJ2-1	CASSATGKTFNEQFF
16	TRBV9	TRBJ2-1	CASSVDKREGYNEQFF
16	TRBV5-4	TRBJ1-4	CASSSPQGSLGEKLFF
14	TRBV19	TRBJ1-1	CASSMGGKVTEAFF
16	TRBV30	TRBJ2-6	CALTGTANSGANVLTF
15	TRBV10-2	TRBJ2-7	CASRQLAGGTYEQYF
14	TRBV6-1	TRBJ1-5	CATVGQGAYQPQHF
14	TRBV6-5	TRBJ2-7	CASSQLGAGGEQYF
14	TRBV30	TRBJ1-1	CAWTRLGQKTEAFF
15	TRBV4-3	TRBJ1-2	CASSPQREAVYGYTF
16	TRBV28	TRBJ1-5	CASSPRRLGSNQPQHF
13	TRBV10-3	TRBJ1-5	CAISSGLNQPQHF
15	TRBV19	TRBJ2-7	CASSDLRTANYEQYF
13	TRBV6-6	TRBJ2-2	CASSLATGGELFF
16	TRBV7-3	TRBJ2-5	CASSAGTSGGEETQYF
12	TRBV7-9	TRBJ2-7	CASSGGGYEQYF
13	TRBV2	TRBJ2-3	CASSEPFTDTQYF
14	TRBV30	TRBJ1-1	CAWSSGQKNTEAFF
14	TRBV5-4	TRBJ2-1	CASSLDSSYNEQFF
13	TRBV29-1	TRBJ2-5	CSVATASQETQYF
15	TRBV9	TRBJ2-7	CASSVDGQGAGEQYF
15	TRBV23-1	TRBJ2-5	CATDNHGQFKETQYF
15	TRBV11-2	TRBJ1-6	CASSLWWGGESPLHF
14	TRBV7-2	TRBJ1-2	CASSPPGVNYGYTF
13	TRBV5-1	TRBJ2-7	CASSLSSGDEQYF
15	TRBV11-2	TRBJ2-3	CASSLGGWSSDTQYF
14	TRBV2	TRBJ1-3	CASTGQGTGNTIYF